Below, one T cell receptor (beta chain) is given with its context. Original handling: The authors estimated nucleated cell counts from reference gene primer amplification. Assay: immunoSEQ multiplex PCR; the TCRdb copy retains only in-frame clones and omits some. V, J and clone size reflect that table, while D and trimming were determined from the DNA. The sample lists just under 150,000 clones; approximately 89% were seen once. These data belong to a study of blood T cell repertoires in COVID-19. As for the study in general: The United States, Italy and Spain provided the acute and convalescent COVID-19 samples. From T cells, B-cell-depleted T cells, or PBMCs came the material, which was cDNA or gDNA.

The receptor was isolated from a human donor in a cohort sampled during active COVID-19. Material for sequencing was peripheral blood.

This chain's CDR3 is CASSLYRGEQFF. In nucleotides, the CDR3 is TGTGCCAGTAGTCTATACAGGGGTGAGCAGTTCTTC. V is TRBV19 and J is TRBJ2-1, with TRBD1 matching over 7 bases. With 5 bases clipped from V and 9 bases from J, the junction kept 4 bases outside the gene matches. Germline-derived CDR1 and CDR2 are LNHDA and SQIVND (reference sequence). The CDR3 spans 12 residues. The whole variable domain, remainder taken from reference TRBV19 and TRBJ2-1, is DGGITQSPKYLFRKEGQNVTLSCEQNLNHDAMYWYRQDPGQGLRLIYYSQIVNDFQKGDIAEGYSVSREKKESFPLTVTSAQKNPTAFYLCASSLYRGEQFFGPGTRLTVL.